This T cell receptor (beta chain) was recovered during a study of cytomegalovirus exposure and HLA in healthy donors. This CDR3 region has 13 residues. Germline assignment: CDR1 SGHNT and CDR2 YENEEA. With 5 bases removed from V and 5 bases from J, the gap between germline ends came to 10 bases. Primers: 60 Vbeta forward and 13 Jbeta reverse. The protocol was immunoSEQ multiplex PCR, while the TCRdb copy is restricted to in-frame clones and leaves out a portion. The repertoire holds around 180,000 clones, with around three quarters as singletons. This clonotype was obtained from a man aged 35 to 55 in good health and CMV-seronegative. The sample consisted of PBMCs. This chain joins TRBV11-3 and TRBJ2-1; D gene ambiguous. The CDR3 DNA is TGTGCCAGCAGCCGGCGGCCCGACAATGAGCAGTTCTTC. The encoded protein is CASSRRPDNEQFF. Based on the CDR3 plus reference TRBV11-3 and TRBJ2-1, the full variable domain is EAGVVQSPRYKIIEKKQPVAFWCNPISGHNTLYWYLQNLGQGPELLIRYENEEAVDDSQLPKDRFSAERLKGVDSTLKIQPAELGDSAVYLCASSRRPDNEQFFGPGTRLTVL.